Listed below are T cell receptor beta chains from one sample, sequenced in a study of blood T cell repertoires in COVID-19. TCRdb's copy holds only in-frame clones and misses some; the assay was immunoSEQ multiplex PCR. The sample lists tens of thousands of clones; about four fifths were seen once. The sequencing sample was made of peripheral blood. Receptor source: a woman aged 70-85 years with acute or convalescent COVID-19. CDR3s include the opening cysteine and the closing phenylalanine or tryptophan. D genes are given only for firm matches. Where a row states a size, it is once, few, many or the class of an expanded clone; other rows omit it.

J,V,D,size,DNA,CDR3
TRBJ2-7,TRBV3-1/TRBV3-2,NA,NA,TGTGCCAGCAGCCAAGAGCCCCTAGTAACCTACGAGCAGTACTTC,CASSQEPLVTYEQYF
TRBJ1-4,TRBV7-6,TRBD1,few,TGTGCCAGCAGCCAAAGGGACAGGGGTTATGAAAAACTGTTTTTT,CASSQRDRGYEKLFF
TRBJ2-7,TRBV9,TRBD2,NA,TGTGCCAGCAGCGTAGAGGGACTACTCCGGGACGAGCAGTACTTC,CASSVEGLLRDEQYF
TRBJ2-7,TRBV4-1,TRBD2,NA,TGCGCCAGCAGCCAACTCGGGGGGACCTACGAGCAGTACTTC,CASSQLGGTYEQYF
TRBJ2-2,TRBV19,TRBD1,NA,TGTGCCAGTAGTATAACAGGGGCGAACACCGGGGAGCTGTTTTTT,CASSITGANTGELFF
TRBJ2-3,TRBV9,NA,NA,TGTGCCAGCAGCGTAGGTGGCGGGCGCACAGATACGCAGTATTTT,CASSVGGGRTDTQYF
TRBJ2-7,TRBV5-8,TRBD1,NA,TGTGCCAGCAGCCGGGACAGGGGATACGAGCAGTACTTC,CASSRDRGYEQYF
TRBJ1-1,TRBV13,NA,NA,TGTGCCAGCAGCAGGACAGACCTGAACACTGAAGCTTTCTTT,CASSRTDLNTEAFF
TRBJ1-1,TRBV7-9,TRBD1,NA,TGTGCCAGCAGCTTACGACAGGGGAACACTGAAGCTTTCTTT,CASSLRQGNTEAFF
TRBJ2-7,TRBV18,TRBD1,NA,TGTGCCAGCTCACCGGGACAGGTTTCCCCACTCTCCTACGAGCAGTACTTC,CASSPGQVSPLSYEQYF
TRBJ2-1,TRBV28,NA,NA,TGTGCCAGCATGAAGAGGACTATCAATGAGCAGTTCTTC,CASMKRTINEQFF
TRBJ2-2,TRBV19,NA,NA,TGTGCCAGTAGTCCACGCGGGCTCACTACCACCGGGGAGCTGTTTTTT,CASSPRGLTTTGELFF
TRBJ1-1,TRBV20-1,NA,NA,TGCAGTGCCCCACCTCCTTGGCCGGGATTCTTT,CSAPPPWPGFF
TRBJ2-3,TRBV28,TRBD2,NA,TGTGCCAGCAGTTCCCCGGGGGGAGGTGGGCGAGGTACGCAGTATTTT,CASSSPGGGGRGTQYF
TRBJ2-5,TRBV21-1,NA,NA,TGTGCCAGCAGGCGAGTTGTGGGGCGCAGGGAGACCCAGTACTTC,CASRRVVGRRETQYF
TRBJ1-4,TRBV5-1,NA,NA,TGCGCCAGCACTAAGGGACGGGGGACTAATGAAAAACTGTTTTTT,CASTKGRGTNEKLFF
TRBJ1-6,TRBV5-4,NA,few,TGTGCCAGCAGCTTGGACAGGGCTAATTCACCCCTCCACTTT,CASSLDRANSPLHF
TRBJ2-3,TRBV7-2,TRBD2,NA,TGTGCCAGCAGCTCCGAGCGGGGGTCAGATACGCAGTATTTT,CASSSERGSDTQYF
TRBJ1-2,TRBV3-1/TRBV3-2,NA,NA,TGTGCCAGCAGCCTAGGACGGGGAAACTATGGCTACACCTTC,CASSLGRGNYGYTF
TRBJ2-7,TRBV7-2,NA,few,TGTGCCAGCAGCTTAGCGCTGGCGGGAAGGGAATACGAGCAGTACTTC,CASSLALAGREYEQYF
TRBJ1-1,TRBV28,NA,NA,TGTGCCAGCAGTCTGCGGGGTGAAGCTTTCTTT,CASSLRGEAFF
TRBJ2-1,TRBV12-3/TRBV12-4,TRBD2,few,TGTGCCAGCACCACACAAAGACTAGCGCAGTTCTTC,CASTTQRLAQFF
TRBJ2-7,TRBV9,TRBD2,NA,TGTGCCAGCAGCGTAGGTCCTAGCGGCCTCTACGAGCAGTACTTC,CASSVGPSGLYEQYF
TRBJ2-1,TRBV5-4,TRBD2,NA,TGTGCCAGCAGCTTGTTGCGGGCGGGAGGGCAATACAATGAGCAGTTCTTC,CASSLLRAGGQYNEQFF
TRBJ1-1,TRBV15,NA,NA,TGTGCCGCCAGCAGAGATTGGGCAGGGGAAGCTTTCTTT,CAASRDWAGEAFF
TRBJ1-1,TRBV9,NA,NA,TGTGCCAGCAGCGTAGACACAGTTTTAAAGGAAGCTTTCTTT,CASSVDTVLKEAFF
TRBJ2-1,TRBV15,TRBD2,few,TGTGCCACCAGCAGAGATGGGAGCGGGAGATACAATGAGCAGTTCTTC,CATSRDGSGRYNEQFF
TRBJ1-1,TRBV3-1/TRBV3-2,NA,NA,TGTGCCAGCAGCCCGTTCTCACGATACACAGTGGGCCCTGAAGCTTTCTTT,CASSPFSRYTVGPEAFF
TRBJ1-4,TRBV28,NA,NA,TGTGCCAGCAGTTTACAACAGACAGGCGTTCGTAATGAAAAACTGTTTTTT,CASSLQQTGVRNEKLFF